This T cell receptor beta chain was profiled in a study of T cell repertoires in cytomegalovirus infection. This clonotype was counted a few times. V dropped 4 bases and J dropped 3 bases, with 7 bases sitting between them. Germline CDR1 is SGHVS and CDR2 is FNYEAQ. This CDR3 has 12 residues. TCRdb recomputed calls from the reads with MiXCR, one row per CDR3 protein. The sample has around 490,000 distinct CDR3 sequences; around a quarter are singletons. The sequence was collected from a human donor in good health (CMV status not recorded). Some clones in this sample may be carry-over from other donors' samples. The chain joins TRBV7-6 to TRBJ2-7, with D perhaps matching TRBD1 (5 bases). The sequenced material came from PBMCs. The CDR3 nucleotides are TGTGCCAGCAGCTCCAGGGACTACGAGCAGTACGTC. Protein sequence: CASSSRDYEQYV.